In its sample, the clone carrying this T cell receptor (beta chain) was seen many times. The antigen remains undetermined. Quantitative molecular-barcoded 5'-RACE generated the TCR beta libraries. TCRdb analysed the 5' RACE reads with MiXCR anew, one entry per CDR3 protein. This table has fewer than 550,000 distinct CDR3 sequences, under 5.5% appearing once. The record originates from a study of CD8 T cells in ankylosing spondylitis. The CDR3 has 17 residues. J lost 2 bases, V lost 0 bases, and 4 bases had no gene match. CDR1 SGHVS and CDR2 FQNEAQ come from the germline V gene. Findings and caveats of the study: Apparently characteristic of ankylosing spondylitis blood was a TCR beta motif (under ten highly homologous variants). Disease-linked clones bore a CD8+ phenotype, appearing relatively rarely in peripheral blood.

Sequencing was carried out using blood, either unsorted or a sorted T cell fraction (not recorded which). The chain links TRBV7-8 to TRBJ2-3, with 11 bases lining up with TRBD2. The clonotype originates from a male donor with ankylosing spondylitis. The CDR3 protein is CASSLASSGRFTDTQYF. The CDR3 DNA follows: TGTGCCAGCAGCTTAGCTTCTAGCGGGAGGTTCACAGATACGCAGTATTTT.